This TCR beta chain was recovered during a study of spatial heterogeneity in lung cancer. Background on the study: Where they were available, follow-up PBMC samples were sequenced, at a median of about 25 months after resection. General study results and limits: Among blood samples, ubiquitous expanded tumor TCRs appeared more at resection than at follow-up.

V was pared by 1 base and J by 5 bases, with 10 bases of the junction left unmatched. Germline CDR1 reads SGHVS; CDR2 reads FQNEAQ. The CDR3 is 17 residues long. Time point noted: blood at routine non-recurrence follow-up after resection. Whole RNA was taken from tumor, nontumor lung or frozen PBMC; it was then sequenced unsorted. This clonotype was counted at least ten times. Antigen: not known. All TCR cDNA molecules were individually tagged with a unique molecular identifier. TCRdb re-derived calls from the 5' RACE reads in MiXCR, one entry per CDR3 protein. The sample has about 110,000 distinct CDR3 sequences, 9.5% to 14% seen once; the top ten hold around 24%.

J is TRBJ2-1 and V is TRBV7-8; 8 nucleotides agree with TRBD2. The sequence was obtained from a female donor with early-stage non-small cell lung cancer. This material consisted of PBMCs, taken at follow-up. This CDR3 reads CASSLDRGTRGNNEQFF. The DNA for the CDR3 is TGTGCCAGCAGCTTAGATCGTGGGACTAGAGGAAACAATGAGCAGTTCTTC. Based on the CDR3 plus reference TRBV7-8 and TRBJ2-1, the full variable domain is GAGVSQSPRYKVAKRGQDVALRCDPISGHVSLFWYQQALGQGPEFLTYFQNEAQLDKSGLPSDRFFAERPEGSVSTLKIQRTQQEDSAVYLCASSLDRGTRGNNEQFFGPGTRLTVL.